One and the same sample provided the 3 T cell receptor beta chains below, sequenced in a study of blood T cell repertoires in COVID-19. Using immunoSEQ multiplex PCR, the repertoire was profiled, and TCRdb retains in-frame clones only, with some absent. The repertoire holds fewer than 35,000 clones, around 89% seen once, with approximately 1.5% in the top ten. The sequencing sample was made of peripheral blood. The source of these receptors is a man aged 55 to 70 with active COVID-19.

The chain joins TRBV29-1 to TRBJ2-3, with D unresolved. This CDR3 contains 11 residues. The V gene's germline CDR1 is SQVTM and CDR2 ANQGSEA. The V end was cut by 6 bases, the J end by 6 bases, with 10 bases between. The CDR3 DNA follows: TGCAGCGTCACGAGGTCCGATACGCAGTATTTT. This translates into CSVTRSDTQYF.

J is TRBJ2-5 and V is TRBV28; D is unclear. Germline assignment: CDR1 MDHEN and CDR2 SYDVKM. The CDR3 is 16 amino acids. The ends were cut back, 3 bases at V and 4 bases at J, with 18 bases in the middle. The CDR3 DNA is TGTGCCAGCAGTTTTGATGGCAACCCTCTCCCAGAGACCCAGTACTTC. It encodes CASSFDGNPLPETQYF. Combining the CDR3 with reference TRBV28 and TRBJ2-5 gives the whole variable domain DVKVTQSSRYLVKRTGEKVFLECVQDMDHENMFWYRQDPGLGLRLIYFSYDVKMKEKGDIPEGYSVSREKKERFSLILESASTNQTSMYLCASSFDGNPLPETQYFGPGTRLLVL.

As DNA, the CDR3 is TGTGCCAGCAGCCAAGCAGGAACTGGGGCCAACGTCCTGACTTTC. Its protein product is CASSQAGTGANVLTF. This chain links TRBV3-1 (or the pseudogene TRBV3-2) with TRBJ2-6; D gene ambiguous. CDR1 LGHDT and CDR2 YNNKEL come from the germline V gene (reference sequence). The V and J ends lost 1 base and 2 bases respectively, with 6 bases between them. The CDR3 contains 15 residues.